Below, one TCR beta chain is given with its context. Its antigen is undetermined. Trimming removed 1 base at V and 3 bases at J, with 17 bases between. The V gene's germline CDR1 is SGHDT and CDR2 YYEEEE. The CDR3 extends over 17 amino acids. This entry is derived from a study of cytomegalovirus exposure and HLA in healthy donors. PCR was performed using 60 Vbeta and 13 Jbeta primers. Some clones are missing from TCRdb's copy, which holds only in-frame ones; the method was immunoSEQ multiplex PCR. The table records about 130,000 clones, about 10% of them present only once. Findings and caveats of the study: Earlier analysis looked at TCR beta V segments, and most were productive about 87% or about 30% of the time.

Sample: PBMCs. The V gene is TRBV5-6, the J gene TRBJ2-1, with a tentative D call TRBD2 (6 bases). This sequence was found in a woman in her forties in good health and CMV-seropositive. Here the CDR3 reads CASSLYAVGLLYNEQFF. CDR3 bases: TGTGCCAGCAGCTTGTATGCGGTGGGACTCCTCTACAATGAGCAGTTCTTC.